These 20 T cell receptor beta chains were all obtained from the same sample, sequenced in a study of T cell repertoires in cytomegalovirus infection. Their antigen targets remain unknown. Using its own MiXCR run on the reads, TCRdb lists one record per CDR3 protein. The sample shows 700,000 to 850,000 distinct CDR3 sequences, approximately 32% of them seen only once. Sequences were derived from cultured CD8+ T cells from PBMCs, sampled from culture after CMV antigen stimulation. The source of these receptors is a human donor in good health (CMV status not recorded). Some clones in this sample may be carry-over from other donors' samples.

CDR3 sequence: CASSLVQGKGYEKLFF. CDR3 sequence (DNA): TGTGCCAGCAGCTTAGTCCAGGGGAAAGGATATGAAAAACTGTTTTTT. This chain joins TRBV7-9 and TRBJ1-4, with D possibly TRBD1 on 6 matching bases. This CDR3 is 16 amino acids long. Trimming pared 1 base from V and 6 bases from J, leaving 15 bases between. Germline loops: CDR1 SEHNR, CDR2 FQNEAQ (reference sequence).

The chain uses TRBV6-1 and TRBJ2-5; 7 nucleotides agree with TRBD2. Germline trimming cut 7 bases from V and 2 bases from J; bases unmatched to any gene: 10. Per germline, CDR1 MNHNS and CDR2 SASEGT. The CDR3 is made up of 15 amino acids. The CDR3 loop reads CASKRGGGRQETQYF. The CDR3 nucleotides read TGTGCCAGCAAGAGAGGCGGGGGAAGGCAAGAGACCCAGTACTTC.

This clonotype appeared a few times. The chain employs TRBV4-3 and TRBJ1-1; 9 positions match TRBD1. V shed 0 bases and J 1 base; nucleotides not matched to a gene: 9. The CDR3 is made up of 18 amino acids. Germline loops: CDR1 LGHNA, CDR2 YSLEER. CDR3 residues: CASSQDGTGRVANTEAFF. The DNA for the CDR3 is TGCGCCAGCAGCCAAGATGGGACAGGGAGGGTAGCGAACACTGAAGCTTTCTTT.

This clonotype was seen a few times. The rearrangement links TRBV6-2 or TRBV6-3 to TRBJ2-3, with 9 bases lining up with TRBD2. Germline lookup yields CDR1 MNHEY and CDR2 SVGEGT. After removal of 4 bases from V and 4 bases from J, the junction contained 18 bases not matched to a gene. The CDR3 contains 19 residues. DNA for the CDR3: TGTGCCAGCAGTTCAGTGCCCGGAAGGGGAGCGGGGGGCCCAGATACGCAGTATTTT. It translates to CASSSVPGRGAGGPDTQYF.

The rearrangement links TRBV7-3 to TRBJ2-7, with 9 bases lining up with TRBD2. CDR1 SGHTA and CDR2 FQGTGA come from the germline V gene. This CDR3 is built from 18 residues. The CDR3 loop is CTSSFSSVAGGSSYEQYV. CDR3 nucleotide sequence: TGTACCAGCAGCTTTTCCTCAGTTGCGGGGGGGAGCTCCTACGAGCAGTACGTC.

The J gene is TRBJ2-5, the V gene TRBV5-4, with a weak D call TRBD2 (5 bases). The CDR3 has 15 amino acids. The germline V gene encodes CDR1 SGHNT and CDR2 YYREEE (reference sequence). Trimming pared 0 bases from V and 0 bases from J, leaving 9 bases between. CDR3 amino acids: CASSLAGKYQETQYF. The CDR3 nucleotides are TGTGCCAGCAGCTTGGCCGGGAAGTACCAAGAGACCCAGTACTTC. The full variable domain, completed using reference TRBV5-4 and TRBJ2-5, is ETGVTQSPTHLIKTRGQQVTLRCSSQSGHNTVSWYQQALGQGPQFIFQYYREEENGRGNFPPRFSGLQFPNYSSELNVNALELDDSALYLCASSLAGKYQETQYFGPGTRLLVL.

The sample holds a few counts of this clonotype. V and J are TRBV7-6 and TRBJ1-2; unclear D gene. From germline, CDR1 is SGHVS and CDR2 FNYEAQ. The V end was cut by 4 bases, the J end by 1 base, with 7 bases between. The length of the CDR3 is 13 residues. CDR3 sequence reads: CASSSGLNYGYTF. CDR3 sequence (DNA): TGTGCCAGCAGCTCCGGTCTTAACTATGGCTACACCTTC.

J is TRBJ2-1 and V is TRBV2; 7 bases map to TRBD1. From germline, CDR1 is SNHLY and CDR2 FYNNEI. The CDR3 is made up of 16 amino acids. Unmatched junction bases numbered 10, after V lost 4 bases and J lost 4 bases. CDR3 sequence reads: CASSVSGGSAYNEQFF. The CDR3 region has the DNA TGTGCCAGCAGTGTTTCAGGGGGAAGTGCGTACAATGAGCAGTTCTTC.

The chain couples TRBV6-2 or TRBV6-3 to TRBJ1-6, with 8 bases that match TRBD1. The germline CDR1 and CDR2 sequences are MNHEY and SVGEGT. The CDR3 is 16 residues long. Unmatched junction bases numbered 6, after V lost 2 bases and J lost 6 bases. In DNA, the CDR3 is TGTGCCAGCAGTTACCCCAACAGGGGGATTAATTCACCCCTCCACTTT. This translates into CASSYPNRGINSPLHF.

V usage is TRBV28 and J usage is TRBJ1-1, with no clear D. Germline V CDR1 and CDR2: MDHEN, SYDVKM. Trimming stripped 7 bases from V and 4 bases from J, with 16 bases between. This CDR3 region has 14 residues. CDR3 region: CASTWGLLGTEAFF. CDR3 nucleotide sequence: TGTGCCAGCACCTGGGGATTACTAGGCACTGAAGCTTTCTTT.

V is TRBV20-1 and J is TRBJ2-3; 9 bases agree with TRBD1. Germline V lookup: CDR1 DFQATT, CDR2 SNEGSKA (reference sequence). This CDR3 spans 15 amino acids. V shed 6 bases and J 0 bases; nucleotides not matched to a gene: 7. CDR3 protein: CSATTGQGSTDTQYF. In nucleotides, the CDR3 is TGCAGTGCCACGACCGGACAGGGGAGCACAGATACGCAGTATTTT.

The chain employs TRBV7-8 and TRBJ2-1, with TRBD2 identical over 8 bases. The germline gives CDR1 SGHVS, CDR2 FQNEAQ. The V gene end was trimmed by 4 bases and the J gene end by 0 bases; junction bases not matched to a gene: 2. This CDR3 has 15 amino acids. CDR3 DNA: TGTGCCAGCAGCTCGCGGGAGGTCTCCTACAATGAGCAGTTCTTC. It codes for CASSSREVSYNEQFF.

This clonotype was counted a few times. CDR3 loop: CASSQDTSPGRENTIYF. The CDR3 region has the DNA TGCGCCAGCAGCCAAGACACCTCCCCCGGGAGGGAAAACACCATATATTTT. The rearrangement joins TRBV4-1 to TRBJ1-3; D remains ambiguous. The germline gives CDR1 MGHRA, CDR2 YSYEKL. This CDR3 contains 17 residues. Trimming took 0 bases from V and 6 from J, leaving 18 bases between them.

The CDR3 sequence is CASSDRTSGYEGIFEQYF. Written as DNA, the CDR3 is TGCGCCAGCAGTGACAGGACTAGCGGGTACGAGGGAATTTTCGAGCAGTACTTC. The chain recombines TRBV10-1 with TRBJ2-7; 11 nucleotides agree with TRBD2. Trimming took 3 bases from V and 6 from J; bases not matched to a gene: 16. CDR1 is WNHNN and CDR2 is SYGVQD in the germline V gene (reference sequence). This CDR3 has 18 amino acids.

In DNA, the CDR3 is TGTGCCAGCAGCGCGGGGTGGGATACGCAGTATTTT. Encoded protein: CASSAGWDTQYF. The genes are TRBV7-9 and TRBJ2-3; a weak D match, TRBD2 (6 bases). The CDR3 contains 12 residues. CDR1 is SEHNR and CDR2 is FQNEAQ in the germline V gene (reference sequence). V lost 5 bases and J lost 6, with 9 bases in between.

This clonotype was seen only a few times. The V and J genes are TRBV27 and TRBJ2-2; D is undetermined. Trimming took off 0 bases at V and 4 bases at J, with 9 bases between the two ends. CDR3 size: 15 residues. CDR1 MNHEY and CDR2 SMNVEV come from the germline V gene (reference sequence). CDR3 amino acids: CASSLSGPSTGELFF. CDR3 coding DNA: TGTGCCAGCAGTTTATCTGGGCCCTCCACCGGGGAGCTGTTTTTT.

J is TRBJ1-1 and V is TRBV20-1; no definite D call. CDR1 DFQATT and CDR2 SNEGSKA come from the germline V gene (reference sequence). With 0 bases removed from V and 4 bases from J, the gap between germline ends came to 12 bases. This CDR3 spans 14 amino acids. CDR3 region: CSARDHWGATEAFF. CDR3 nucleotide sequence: TGCAGTGCTAGAGATCATTGGGGAGCCACTGAAGCTTTCTTT.

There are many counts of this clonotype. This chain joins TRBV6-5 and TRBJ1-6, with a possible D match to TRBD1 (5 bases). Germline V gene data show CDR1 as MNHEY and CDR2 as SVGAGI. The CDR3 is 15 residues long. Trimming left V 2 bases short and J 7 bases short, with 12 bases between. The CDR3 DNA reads TGTGCCAGCAGTTACGGGCAGAGGGGCAATTCACCCCTCCACTTT. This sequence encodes CASSYGQRGNSPLHF.

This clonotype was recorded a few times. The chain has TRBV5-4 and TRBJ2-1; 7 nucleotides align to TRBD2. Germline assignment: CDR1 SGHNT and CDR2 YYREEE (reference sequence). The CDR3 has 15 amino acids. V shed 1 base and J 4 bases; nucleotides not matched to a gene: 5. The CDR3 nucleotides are TGTGCCAGCAGCTTGTCTAGCGGAACATACAATGAGCAGTTCTTC. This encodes CASSLSSGTYNEQFF.

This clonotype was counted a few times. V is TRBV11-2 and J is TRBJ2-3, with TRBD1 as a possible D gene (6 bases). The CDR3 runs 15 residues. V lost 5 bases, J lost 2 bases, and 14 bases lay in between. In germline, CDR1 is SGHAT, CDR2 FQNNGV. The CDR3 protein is CASSRKQGFTDTQYF. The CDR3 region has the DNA TGTGCCAGCAGCCGTAAGCAGGGGTTCACAGATACGCAGTATTTT. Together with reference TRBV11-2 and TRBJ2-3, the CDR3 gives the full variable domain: EAGVAQSPRYKIIEKRQSVAFWCNPISGHATLYWYQQILGQGPKLLIQFQNNGVVDDSQLPKDRFSAERLKGVDSTLKIQPAKLEDSAVYLCASSRKQGFTDTQYFGPGTRLTVL.